These 21 T cell receptor beta chains share one sample of origin, sequenced in a study of blood T cell repertoires in COVID-19. Assay used: immunoSEQ multiplex PCR; TCRdb lists only in-frame clones, some missing. The data contain 52,000 or so clones, 85% of them seen just once; the ten biggest clones take up about 13%. The sample was peripheral blood. The receptors shown here come from a human donor in a cohort sampled during active COVID-19.

The genes are TRBV19 and TRBJ2-7; maybe TRBD1 (7 bases). The CDR3 is 14 amino acids. Trimming left V 4 bases short and J 3 bases short, with 13 bases between. Germline V lookup: CDR1 LNHDA, CDR2 SQIVND (reference sequence). The CDR3 here is CASSTIQGGYEQYF. In DNA form, the CDR3 reads TGTGCCAGTAGTACCATCCAGGGGGGCTACGAGCAGTACTTC.

The chain couples TRBV11-2 to TRBJ2-3; 9 positions match TRBD1. With V trimmed by 1 base and J by 2 bases, 7 bases remained unmatched. Germline CDR1 reads SGHAT; CDR2 reads FQNNGV. The CDR3 is 17 residues long. The CDR3 region is CASSLGVGTGNTDTQYF. The CDR3 DNA reads TGTGCCAGCAGCTTAGGGGTAGGGACAGGGAACACAGATACGCAGTATTTT. Based on the CDR3 plus reference TRBV11-2 and TRBJ2-3, the full variable domain is EAGVAQSPRYKIIEKRQSVAFWCNPISGHATLYWYQQILGQGPKLLIQFQNNGVVDDSQLPKDRFSAERLKGVDSTLKIQPAKLEDSAVYLCASSLGVGTGNTDTQYFGPGTRLTVL.

This chain's CDR3 is CATRRTDEQFF. CDR3 bases: TGTGCCACCCGCCGGACAGACGAGCAGTTCTTC. V and J are TRBV19 and TRBJ2-1; D possibly corresponds to TRBD1 (6 bases). This CDR3 has 11 amino acids. Germline CDR1 and CDR2: LNHDA and SQIVND (reference sequence). With 10 bases removed from V and 10 bases from J, the gap between germline ends came to 14 bases.

This clone was found a few times. V gene TRBV5-1 combines with J gene TRBJ1-2; D is ambiguous. The germline V gene has CDR1 SGHRS and CDR2 YFSETQ. The CDR3 totals 12 residues. V lost 0 bases and J 8 bases, leaving 8 bases between the germline ends. The CDR3 loop is CASSLGEHGYTF. For the CDR3, the DNA is TGCGCCAGCAGCTTGGGGGAGCACGGCTACACCTTC.

The J gene is TRBJ2-1, the V gene TRBV7-2, with TRBD2 as a possible D gene (6 bases). The CDR3 totals 15 residues. Germline CDR1 is SGHTA and CDR2 is FQGNSA. V dropped 3 bases and J dropped 5 bases, with 14 bases sitting between them. DNA of the CDR3: TGTGCCAGCAGCTTGACTAGTAAGCTGAACAATGAGCAGTTCTTC. It translates to CASSLTSKLNNEQFF.

This sequence joins TRBV7-9 and TRBJ1-5; 7 nucleotides line up with TRBD1. CDR1 SEHNR and CDR2 FQNEAQ come from the germline V gene (reference sequence). The CDR3 sequence is 15 residues long. The junction had 5 bases not matched to a gene; V was cut back by 1 base and J by 5 bases. The CDR3, as DNA: TGTGCCAGCAGCTTAGAAGGGGGCAGTCATCAGCCCCAGCATTTT. This codes for CASSLEGGSHQPQHF.

J is TRBJ2-1 and V is TRBV11-2, with TRBD2 matching over 8 bases. The CDR3 spans 16 residues. Germline values: CDR1 SGHAT, CDR2 FQNNGV. J was trimmed by 3 bases and V by 1 base; bases with no gene match: 5. CDR3 region: CASSLVLAGGYNEQFF. The CDR3 bases are TGTGCCAGCAGCTTAGTTCTCGCGGGAGGCTACAATGAGCAGTTCTTC.

The rearrangement links TRBV4-3 to TRBJ2-7; D not resolved. V shed 0 bases and J shed 7 bases, with 16 bases lying between them. The length of the CDR3 is 15 residues. Germline V gene data show CDR1 as LGHNA and CDR2 as YSLEER. DNA of the CDR3: TGCGCCAGCAGCCAAGAGGTTTCGAGGTCTCGTGAGCAGTACTTC. This codes for CASSQEVSRSREQYF.

The chain employs TRBV5-1 and TRBJ1-1; tentative D call: TRBD1 (6 bases). Germline V lookup: CDR1 SGHRS, CDR2 YFSETQ. V lost 6 bases and J 0 bases, leaving 18 bases between the germline ends. This CDR3 is 16 amino acids long. The CDR3: CASTPREGGMNTEAFF. Here the CDR3 DNA reads TGCGCCAGCACCCCTCGGGAGGGGGGTATGAACACTGAAGCTTTCTTT.

The CDR3 DNA reads as TGTGCCAGCAGTACGTTCCCGGGACTAGTCGGCAATGAGCAGTTCTTC. It encodes CASSTFPGLVGNEQFF. This rearrangement joins TRBV6-2 or TRBV6-3 to TRBJ2-1; 8 positions match TRBD2. This CDR3 is 16 amino acids long. Germline CDR1 reads MNHEY; CDR2 reads SVGEGT. V lost 5 bases to trimming and J lost 6 bases; unmatched junction nucleotides: 12.

This chain uses TRBV7-2 with TRBJ2-1; D might be TRBD2 (5 bases). Deletions cut 2 bases from V and 2 bases from J, with 10 bases between. Germline V gene sequence: CDR1 SGHTA, CDR2 FQGNSA. The CDR3 runs 15 residues. The CDR3 here is CASSLLANTYNEQFF. The CDR3 nucleotides read TGTGCCAGCAGCTTATTAGCGAATACCTACAATGAGCAGTTCTTC.

J is TRBJ1-5 and V is TRBV24-1, with D maybe TRBD1 (6 bases). From germline, CDR1 is KGHDR and CDR2 SFDVKD. The CDR3 consists of 14 residues. V lost 3 bases to trimming and J lost 6 bases, with 11 bases between them. The CDR3 reads CATSDKQGSQPQHF. The DNA for the CDR3 is TGTGCCACCAGTGATAAACAGGGAAGTCAGCCCCAGCATTTT.

The V and J genes are TRBV28 and TRBJ1-3; D perhaps matches TRBD1 (5 bases). The CDR3 is 16 residues long. The V end was cut by 7 bases, the J end by 0 bases, with 16 bases between. Germline values: CDR1 MDHEN, CDR2 SYDVKM. As DNA, the CDR3 is TGTGCCAGCACCCTAGACAGCTCGATCTCTGGAAACACCATATATTTT. Translation gives CASTLDSSISGNTIYF.

V is TRBV3-1 (or the pseudogene TRBV3-2) and J is TRBJ2-2, with 7 bases fitting TRBD1. Per the germline V gene, CDR1 is LGHDT and CDR2 is YNNKEL (reference sequence). V shed 1 base, J shed 6 bases, and the junction held 8 bases outside the gene matches. The CDR3 length is 16 residues. This CDR3 is CASSQAKGASAGELFF. As DNA, the CDR3 is TGTGCCAGCAGCCAAGCTAAGGGGGCCAGTGCCGGGGAGCTGTTTTTT.

This CDR3 is CASSLGSGIGNTGANVLTF. CDR3 nucleotide sequence: TGTGCCAGCAGCTTAGGTTCTGGGATCGGGAACACTGGGGCCAACGTCCTGACTTTC. The V gene is TRBV7-9, the J gene TRBJ2-6, with a tentative D call TRBD2 (5 bases). CDR1 is SEHNR, CDR2 FQNEAQ, per germline (reference sequence). There are 19 residues in the CDR3. The ends were cut back, 1 base at V and 2 bases at J, with 18 bases in the middle.

The chain has TRBV6-5 and TRBJ2-3; TRBD2 agrees at 8 bases. Germline values: CDR1 MNHEY, CDR2 SVGAGI. The CDR3 is made up of 15 amino acids. The ends lost 8 bases at V and 0 bases at J; junction bases unmatched: 7. Here the CDR3 DNA reads TGTGCCAGCCTCGGGGCTAGCGGGAGCACAGATACGCAGTATTTT. This sequence encodes CASLGASGSTDTQYF.

V gene TRBV27 combines with J gene TRBJ2-1; a possible D gene is TRBD2 (5 bases). Trimming shortened V by 3 bases and J by 0 bases, and 18 bases separated the two germline ends. CDR3 size: 18 residues. CDR1 is MNHEY, CDR2 SMNVEV, per germline (reference sequence). CDR3 sequence reads: CASSFLFGAASSYNEQFF. CDR3 in DNA: TGTGCCAGCAGTTTTTTATTCGGAGCGGCAAGCTCCTACAATGAGCAGTTCTTC.

The CDR3 protein is CASSQGNQPQHF. DNA of the CDR3: TGTGCCAGCAGCCAGGGGAATCAGCCCCAGCATTTT. This chain links TRBV6-5 with TRBJ1-5; a possible D gene is TRBD1 (6 bases). This CDR3 region has 12 residues. The ends were cut back, 6 bases at V and 4 bases at J, with 7 bases in the middle. Germline V CDR1 and CDR2: MNHEY, SVGAGI.

The chain is built from TRBV3-1 (or the pseudogene TRBV3-2) and TRBJ2-7, with 7 positions matching TRBD2. Germline-derived CDR1 and CDR2 are LGHDT and YNNKEL (reference sequence). The CDR3 extends over 14 amino acids. Trimming cost V 2 bases and J 6 bases; bases outside gene matches: 7. CDR3 DNA: TGTGCCAGCAGCCAAAACGGGAGGCGTTTCGAGCAGTACTTC. It translates to CASSQNGRRFEQYF.

The CDR3 here is CASSQDFLTHEQYF. In nucleotides, the CDR3 is TGCGCCAGCAGCCAAGATTTCCTAACCCACGAGCAGTACTTC. V is TRBV4-3 and J is TRBJ2-7; D is unresolved. The germline V gene has CDR1 LGHNA and CDR2 YSLEER. The CDR3 runs to 14 residues. Trimming shortened V by 0 bases and J by 5 bases, and 11 bases separated the two germline ends.

The chain employs TRBV24-1 and TRBJ2-1; a weak D match, TRBD2 (6 bases). From germline, CDR1 is KGHDR and CDR2 SFDVKD. The length of the CDR3 is 17 residues. Trimming cost V 0 bases and J 6 bases, with 17 bases left between them. The CDR3 loop reads CATSDLGAGTYSNEQFF. As DNA, the CDR3 is TGTGCCACCAGTGATTTGGGTGCGGGAACATACAGCAATGAGCAGTTCTTC.